A single sample is the source of the 24 T cell receptor beta chains below, sequenced in a study of T cell responses to AZD1222 COVID-19 vaccine. This table comes from immunoSEQ multiplex PCR, and its TCRdb copy is limited to in-frame clones, with some not included. The sample includes over 100,000 clones, about 80% of them seen just once. The material was peripheral blood, obtained on day 0 of AZD1222 vaccination. The receptors were sampled from an adult in good health.

Written as DNA, the CDR3 is TGTGCCAGTGGGGCGAGGAATCAGCCCCAGCATTTT. Residues: CASGARNQPQHF. The rearrangement joins TRBV12-3 or TRBV12-4 to TRBJ1-5, with D maybe TRBD1 (5 bases). The CDR3 runs 12 residues. V lost 9 bases to trimming and J lost 4 bases, with 10 bases between them.

The chain carries TRBV5-6 and TRBJ1-4; 7 bases are a match to TRBD1. The V gene's germline CDR1 is SGHDT and CDR2 YYEEEE. The V and J ends lost 4 bases and 7 bases, in that order; junction bases with no gene match: 10. The CDR3 is made up of 15 amino acids. The CDR3 coding sequence is TGTGCCAGCAGCGCACTGACAGGGACCGGTGAAAAACTGTTTTTT. Its protein is CASSALTGTGEKLFF.

V gene TRBV28 combines with J gene TRBJ1-2; the D gene is possibly TRBD1 (6 bases). Germline V gives CDR1 MDHEN, CDR2 SYDVKM. V was shortened by 2 bases and J by 8 bases, with 12 bases between the two germline ends. This CDR3 has 13 residues. The CDR3 coding sequence is TGTGCCAGCAGTTTAGGGGGGCTCCGGGGCTACACCTTC. It translates to CASSLGGLRGYTF.

The V gene is TRBV18, the J gene TRBJ2-7; 8 nucleotides line up with TRBD1. With V trimmed by 3 bases and J by 1 base, 5 bases remained unmatched. The CDR3 covers 15 residues. Germline V gene sequence: CDR1 KGHSH, CDR2 LQKENI. The CDR3 loop reads CASSPDRGDSYEQYF. The CDR3 bases are TGTGCCAGCTCACCTGACAGGGGCGATTCCTACGAGCAGTACTTC.

This clone was observed a few times. The chain joins TRBV18 to TRBJ1-3, with D possibly matching TRBD1 (5 bases). The CDR3 is made up of 15 amino acids. In germline, CDR1 is KGHSH, CDR2 LQKENI. The V end lost 6 bases, the J end lost 0 bases, and 12 bases lay between the germline ends. The CDR3 reads CASSREGTSGNTIYF. The CDR3 DNA follows: TGTGCCAGCTCCCGCGAGGGGACCTCTGGAAACACCATATATTTT. The full variable domain, its missing parts supplied by reference TRBV18 and TRBJ1-3, is NAGVMQNPRHLVRRRGQEARLRCSPMKGHSHVYWYRQLPEEGLKFMVYLQKENIIDESGMPKERFSAEFPKEGPSILRIQQVVRGDSAAYFCASSREGTSGNTIYFGEGSWLTVV.

In its sample, this clone was seen once. The chain carries TRBV18 and TRBJ2-1, with 11 positions matching TRBD2. The CDR3 sequence is 19 residues long. Germline values: CDR1 KGHSH, CDR2 LQKENI. V dropped 1 base and J dropped 2; count of bases not matched to a gene: 10. The CDR3 reads CASSPRQASGGSTYNEQFF. In nucleotides, the CDR3 is TGTGCCAGCTCACCACGGCAGGCTAGCGGGGGGTCGACCTACAATGAGCAGTTCTTC.

The chain combines TRBV6-2 or TRBV6-3 with TRBJ2-3; the match to TRBD2 covers 8 bases. The J segment lost 6 bases and the V segment lost 3 bases, leaving 8 bases of the junction unmatched. Germline V gene sequence: CDR1 MNHEY, CDR2 SVGEGT. The CDR3 loop spans 15 amino acids. CDR3 coding DNA: TGTGCCAGCAGTTATATGGGACTAGAGGCCGATACGCAGTATTTT. It specifies CASSYMGLEADTQYF.

This chain connects TRBV5-4 to TRBJ2-7, with D tentatively TRBD1 (6 bases). This CDR3 region has 14 residues. V was clipped by 4 bases and J by 0 bases, with 11 bases between them. The V gene's germline CDR1 is SGHNT and CDR2 YYREEE (reference sequence). The CDR3 DNA reads as TGTGCCAGCAGCAACAAACAGGGCTCCTACGAGCAGTACTTC. The encoded protein is CASSNKQGSYEQYF.

V is TRBV4-3 and J is TRBJ2-7, with 11 nucleotides matching TRBD2. Germline-derived CDR1 and CDR2 are LGHNA and YSLEER. The CDR3 is 15 amino acids. Germline trimming cut 3 bases from V and 4 bases from J; bases unmatched to any gene: 5. The CDR3 protein is CASSHGTSGSYEQYF. CDR3 DNA: TGCGCCAGCAGCCATGGGACTAGCGGATCATACGAGCAGTACTTC.

The CDR3 nucleotides read TGTGCCAGCAGTGAAGGGAACAGCAATCAGCCCCAGCATTTT. Amino acid sequence: CASSEGNSNQPQHF. The rearrangement links TRBV6-1 to TRBJ1-5, with D uncertain. Between the trimmed V and J ends, which lost 1 base and 1 base, there was a span of 5 bases. The CDR3 covers 14 residues. CDR1 and CDR2 (germline): MNHNS, SASEGT.

This clone was detected a few times. The chain has TRBV10-3 and TRBJ1-2; 8 nucleotides agree with TRBD1. V gave up 6 bases and J gave up 4 bases; unmatched junction bases: 4. This CDR3 has 13 amino acids. Germline values: CDR1 ENHRY, CDR2 SYGVKD. DNA of the CDR3: TGTGCCATCAGGTGGACAGGGACCTATGGCTACACCTTC. Amino acids: CAIRWTGTYGYTF.

A remark on this clone: Germline and junction disagree at one end, which may indicate a read error. The rearrangement joins TRBV16 to TRBJ1-4, with 7 bases matching TRBD1. The CDR3 length is 11 residues. Germline values: CDR1 KGHSY, CDR2 FQNENV. CDR3 in DNA: TGTGCCAGCAGCCAGGGGGACAGACCAGTTTTT. It is translated as CASSQGDRPVF. The full variable domain, with the rest looked up from reference TRBV16 and TRBJ1-4, is GEEVAQTPKHLVRGEGQKAKLYCAPIKGHSYVFWYQQVLKNEFKFLISFQNENVFDETGMPKERFSAKCLPNSPCSLEIQATKLEDSAVYFCASSQGDRPVFGSGTQLSVL.

The V and J genes are TRBV27 and TRBJ1-3; TRBD1 is a possible D gene (5 bases). Deletions cut 2 bases from V and 4 bases from J, with 18 bases between. This CDR3 has 17 amino acids. The germline gives CDR1 MNHEY, CDR2 SMNVEV (reference sequence). In nucleotides, the CDR3 is TGTGCCAGCAGTTTAATTTCCCCAGGGCTAGGAGGAAACACCATATATTTT. As protein: CASSLISPGLGGNTIYF.

The chain is built from TRBV5-1 and TRBJ2-5, with TRBD2 matching 8 bases. This CDR3 has 14 residues. From germline, CDR1 is SGHRS and CDR2 YFSETQ. V lost 3 bases, J lost 3 bases, and 4 bases stayed unmatched. The chain's CDR3 is CASSWGLEKETQYF. As DNA, the CDR3 is TGCGCCAGCAGCTGGGGACTAGAGAAAGAGACCCAGTACTTC.

This sequence joins TRBV10-3 and TRBJ1-4; 8 bases fit TRBD1. The CDR3 spans 15 residues. V shed 5 bases and J 4 bases; nucleotides not matched to a gene: 6. The germline CDR1 and CDR2 sequences are ENHRY and SYGVKD. The CDR3 spells CAISNRQGLNEKLFF. As DNA, the CDR3 is TGTGCCATCAGTAATAGACAGGGGCTTAATGAAAAACTGTTTTTT.

V usage is TRBV20-1 and J usage is TRBJ2-1, with D uncertain. Between the trimmed V and J ends, which lost 3 bases and 6 bases, there was a span of 0 bases. The CDR3 has 9 amino acids. Germline V CDR1 and CDR2: DFQATT, SNEGSKA (reference sequence). CDR3 in DNA: TGCAGTGCTAGCAATGAGCAGTTCTTC. The encoded protein is CSASNEQFF.

This clone occurred a few times. This chain links TRBV6-6 with TRBJ1-1; possibly TRBD1 for D (5 bases). Germline V gives CDR1 MNHNY, CDR2 SVGAGI (reference sequence). This CDR3 is 14 amino acids long. V was shortened by 0 bases and J by 6 bases, with 11 bases between the two germline ends. The CDR3 coding sequence is TGTGCCAGCAGTTACTCAGGGACGGTCGCTGAAGCTTTCTTT. Its protein is CASSYSGTVAEAFF.

This clone turned up a few times. The V call is TRBV10-3, the J call TRBJ1-5, with TRBD1 matching 7 bases. V was clipped by 0 bases and J by 0 bases; unmatched bases: 5. This CDR3 has 17 amino acids. In germline, CDR1 is ENHRY, CDR2 SYGVKD. CDR3 DNA sequence: TGTGCCATCAGTGAGTCGAAAGCAGGGGGTAGCAATCAGCCCCAGCATTTT. This encodes CAISESKAGGSNQPQHF.

This clone was seen more than once but under ten times. V and J are TRBV5-1 and TRBJ1-6; a possible D gene is TRBD1 (6 bases). There are 13 residues in the CDR3. Trimming pared 5 bases from V and 10 bases from J, leaving 13 bases between. CDR1 SGHRS and CDR2 YFSETQ come from the germline V gene. This CDR3 reads CASRPTGESPLHF. The CDR3 DNA sequence: TGCGCCAGCAGACCGACAGGTGAATCACCCCTCCACTTT.

The chain has TRBV6-5 and TRBJ1-5, with a possible D match to TRBD1 (6 bases). The CDR3 covers 15 residues. Trimming took 6 bases from V and 0 from J, leaving 12 bases between them. From germline, CDR1 is MNHEY and CDR2 SVGAGI. CDR3 sequence (DNA): TGTGCCAGCAGATTTTACAGGGATAGCAATCAGCCCCAGCATTTT. Amino acids: CASRFYRDSNQPQHF.

This chain links TRBV6-5 with TRBJ1-5; 8 bases align to TRBD1. Germline V lookup: CDR1 MNHEY, CDR2 SVGAGI. This CDR3 is built from 13 residues. J lost 6 bases, V lost 5 bases, and 3 bases had no gene match. The CDR3 protein is CASSPDRVQPQHF. Here the CDR3 DNA reads TGTGCCAGCAGTCCGGACAGGGTTCAGCCCCAGCATTTT.

The chain is built from TRBV18 and TRBJ2-5; 10 positions match TRBD1. The V gene end was trimmed by 2 bases and the J gene end by 5 bases; junction bases not matched to a gene: 5. CDR3 size: 15 residues. Germline-derived CDR1 and CDR2 are KGHSH and LQKENI. The CDR3 coding sequence is TGTGCCAGCTCACCAGGGACAGGGGCATGGGAGACCCAGTACTTC. It encodes CASSPGTGAWETQYF. The entire variable domain, with the rest obtained from reference TRBV18 and TRBJ2-5, is as follows: NAGVMQNPRHLVRRRGQEARLRCSPMKGHSHVYWYRQLPEEGLKFMVYLQKENIIDESGMPKERFSAEFPKEGPSILRIQQVVRGDSAAYFCASSPGTGAWETQYFGPGTRLLVL.

The CDR3 region has the DNA TGTGCCAGCAGCTTGGCCGGGGGCCCCCGAGGAGATACGCAGTATTTT. Translated: CASSLAGGPRGDTQYF. The chain joins TRBV5-4 to TRBJ2-3; D is possibly TRBD1 or TRBD2 (6 bases each). Germline assignment: CDR1 SGHNT and CDR2 YYREEE (reference sequence). The V gene lost 0 bases and the J gene lost 5 bases, with 16 bases spanning the gap. This CDR3 has 16 residues. The whole variable domain, filled in from reference TRBV5-4 and TRBJ2-3, reads ETGVTQSPTHLIKTRGQQVTLRCSSQSGHNTVSWYQQALGQGPQFIFQYYREEENGRGNFPPRFSGLQFPNYSSELNVNALELDDSALYLCASSLAGGPRGDTQYFGPGTRLTVL.

The chain couples TRBV24-1 to TRBJ2-2, with D maybe TRBD2 (5 bases). Per the germline V gene, CDR1 is KGHDR and CDR2 is SFDVKD. Trimming stripped 1 base from V and 5 bases from J, with 16 bases between. The CDR3 is 17 amino acids. The CDR3: CATSDFWEQGGTGELFF. In DNA, the CDR3 is TGTGCCACCAGTGATTTTTGGGAACAAGGCGGGACCGGGGAGCTGTTTTTT.